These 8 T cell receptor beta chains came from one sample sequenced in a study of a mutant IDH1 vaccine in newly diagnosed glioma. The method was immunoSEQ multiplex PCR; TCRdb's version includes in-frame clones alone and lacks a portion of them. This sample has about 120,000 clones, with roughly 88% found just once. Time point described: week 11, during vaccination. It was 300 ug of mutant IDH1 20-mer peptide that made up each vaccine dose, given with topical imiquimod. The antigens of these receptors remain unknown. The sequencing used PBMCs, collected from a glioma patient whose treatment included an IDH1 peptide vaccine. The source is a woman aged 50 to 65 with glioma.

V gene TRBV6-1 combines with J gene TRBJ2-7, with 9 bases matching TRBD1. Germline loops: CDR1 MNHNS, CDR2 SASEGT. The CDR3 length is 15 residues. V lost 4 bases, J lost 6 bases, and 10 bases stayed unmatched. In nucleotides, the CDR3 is TGTGCCAGCAGTGGAGGGGGACAGGGCCGGGGCGAGCAGTACTTC. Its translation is CASSGGGQGRGEQYF.

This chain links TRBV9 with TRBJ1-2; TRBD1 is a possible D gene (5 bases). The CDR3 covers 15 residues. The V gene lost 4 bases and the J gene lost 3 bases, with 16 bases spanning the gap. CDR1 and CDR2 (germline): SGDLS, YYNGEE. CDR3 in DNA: TGTGCCAGCAGCATCACGGGACGGAGCGACTATGGCTACACCTTC. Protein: CASSITGRSDYGYTF.

CDR3 sequence (DNA): TGTGCCAGCACCGCCCGGGACGGACCTTATGGCTACACCTTC. Translating gives CASTARDGPYGYTF. The V and J genes are TRBV28 and TRBJ1-2, with a tentative D call TRBD1 (5 bases). From germline, CDR1 is MDHEN and CDR2 SYDVKM. There are 14 residues in the CDR3. Trimming removed 7 bases from V and 5 bases from J, with 17 bases in between.

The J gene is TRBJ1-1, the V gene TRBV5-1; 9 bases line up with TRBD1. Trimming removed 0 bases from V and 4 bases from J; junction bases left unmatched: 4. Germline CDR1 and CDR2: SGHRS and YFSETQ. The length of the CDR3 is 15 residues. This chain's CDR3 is CASSLAGTGITEAFF. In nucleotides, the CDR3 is TGCGCCAGCAGCTTGGCCGGGACAGGGATCACTGAAGCTTTCTTT.

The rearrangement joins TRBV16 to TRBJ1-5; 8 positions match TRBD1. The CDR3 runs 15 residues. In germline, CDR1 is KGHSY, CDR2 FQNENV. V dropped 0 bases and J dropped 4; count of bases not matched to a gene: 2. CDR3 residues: CASSQSGQVNQPQHF. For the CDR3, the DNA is TGTGCCAGCAGCCAATCGGGACAGGTTAATCAGCCCCAGCATTTT.

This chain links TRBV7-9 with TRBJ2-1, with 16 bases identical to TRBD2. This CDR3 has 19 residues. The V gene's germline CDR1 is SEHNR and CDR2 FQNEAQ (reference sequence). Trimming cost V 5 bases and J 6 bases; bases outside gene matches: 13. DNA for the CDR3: TGTGCCAGCAGCCGGGGACTAGCGGGAGGGCTCCGGTGGGGCAATGAGCAGTTCTTC. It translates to CASSRGLAGGLRWGNEQFF.

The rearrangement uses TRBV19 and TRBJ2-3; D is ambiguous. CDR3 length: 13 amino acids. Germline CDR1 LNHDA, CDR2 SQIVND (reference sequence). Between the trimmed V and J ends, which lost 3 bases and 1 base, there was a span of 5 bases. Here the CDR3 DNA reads TGTGCCAGTAGTATCCTGGGCACAGATACGCAGTATTTT. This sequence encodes CASSILGTDTQYF.

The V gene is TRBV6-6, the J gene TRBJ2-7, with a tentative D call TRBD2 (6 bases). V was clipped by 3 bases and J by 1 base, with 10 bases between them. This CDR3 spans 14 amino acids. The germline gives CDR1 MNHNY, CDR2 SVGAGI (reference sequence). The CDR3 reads CASSYAGFSYEQYF. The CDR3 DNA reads TGTGCCAGCAGTTATGCGGGATTTTCCTACGAGCAGTACTTC.